The 12 T cell receptor beta chains reported below all come from one sample, sequenced in a study of blood T cell repertoires in COVID-19. TCRdb keeps only in-frame clones here, not all; method: immunoSEQ multiplex PCR. Counted here are a few hundred thousand clones, around nine tenths occurring once; the ten biggest clones make up more than 5%. Sample: PBMCs or T cells enriched from blood (not recorded which). These receptors came from a man aged 30 to 39 who had recovered from COVID-19.

The J gene is TRBJ2-7, the V gene TRBV11-2, with D tentatively TRBD1 (7 bases). This CDR3 spans 15 amino acids. CDR1 and CDR2 (germline): SGHAT, FQNNGV. V lost 5 bases and J lost 3, with 17 bases in between. The CDR3 is CASSPRRGDLYEQYF. The CDR3 DNA reads as TGTGCCAGCAGCCCCCGCAGGGGGGATCTCTACGAGCAGTACTTC.

V is TRBV3-1 (or the pseudogene TRBV3-2) and J is TRBJ2-1; the match to TRBD2 covers 9 bases. The CDR3 covers 15 residues. The germline gives CDR1 LGHDT, CDR2 YNNKEL (reference sequence). V trimming: 4 bases; J trimming: 4 bases; junction bases outside the gene matches: 5. This chain's CDR3 is CASSRSGGGYNEQFF. CDR3 DNA sequence: TGTGCCAGCAGCCGTAGCGGGGGAGGGTACAATGAGCAGTTCTTC.

The chain has TRBV3-1 (or the pseudogene TRBV3-2) and TRBJ1-2; 7 bases align to TRBD1. Per the germline V gene, CDR1 is LGHDT and CDR2 is YNNKEL (reference sequence). V shed 2 bases and J 5 bases; nucleotides not matched to a gene: 8. The CDR3 sequence is 15 residues long. Written as DNA, the CDR3 is TGTGCCAGCAGCCAATCCGCAGGGGGTGAATATGGCTACACCTTC. It encodes CASSQSAGGEYGYTF.

The rearrangement links TRBV6-1 to TRBJ1-4; 8 nucleotides align to TRBD1. Germline assignment: CDR1 MNHNS and CDR2 SASEGT. The V segment lost 0 bases and the J segment 7 bases; nucleotides outside the gene matches: 1. CDR3 length equals 14 residues. The CDR3 DNA follows: TGTGCCAGCAGTGAAGCGACAGGGGTTGAAAAACTGTTTTTT. It codes for CASSEATGVEKLFF.

The V and J genes are TRBV27 and TRBJ2-4; weak D call: TRBD2 (6 bases). The CDR3 extends over 13 amino acids. Trimming shortened V by 8 bases and J by 10 bases, and 18 bases separated the two germline ends. In germline, CDR1 is MNHEY, CDR2 SMNVEV (reference sequence). In nucleotides, the CDR3 is TGTGCCAGCGGGACTCCGGGCCCCGGGATTCAGTACTTC. Protein: CASGTPGPGIQYF.

The V and J genes are TRBV28 and TRBJ1-2; no firm D call. Trimming removed 6 bases from V and 3 bases from J, with 14 bases in between. Germline assignment: CDR1 MDHEN and CDR2 SYDVKM. This CDR3 region has 14 residues. CDR3 in amino acids: CASSVPGVYYGYTF. The CDR3 DNA sequence: TGTGCCAGCAGCGTCCCCGGGGTGTACTATGGCTACACCTTC.

The rearrangement uses TRBV4-2 and TRBJ2-7; 10 nucleotides agree with TRBD2. The junction had 0 bases not matched to a gene; V was cut back by 0 bases and J by 1 base. There are 15 residues in the CDR3. Germline CDR1 LGHNA, CDR2 YNFKEQ. The DNA for the CDR3 is TGTGCCAGCAGCCAAGATAGCGGGGGGTCCTACGAGCAGTACTTC. This encodes CASSQDSGGSYEQYF.

This chain joins TRBV28 and TRBJ1-2; possibly TRBD1 for D (5 bases). The CDR3 loop spans 14 amino acids. Germline-derived CDR1 and CDR2 are MDHEN and SYDVKM. V lost 4 bases and J 2 bases, leaving 11 bases between the germline ends. Written as DNA, the CDR3 is TGTGCCAGCAGTTCGTGGGGCTACAACTATGGCTACACCTTC. Translated: CASSSWGYNYGYTF.

The rearrangement links TRBV2 to TRBJ2-7, with 11 bases that match TRBD1. Germline V CDR1 and CDR2: SNHLY, FYNNEI. This CDR3 is 14 amino acids long. Trimming took 4 bases from V and 3 from J; bases not matched to a gene: 2. DNA for the CDR3: TGTGCCAGCAGTGGAGGGACAGGGGGCTACGAGCAGTACTTC. This encodes CASSGGTGGYEQYF.

The CDR3 is CASSRPGVNDGYTF. The CDR3 nucleotides are TGTGCCAGCAGCCGTCCGGGGGTCAACGATGGCTACACCTTC. The chain recombines TRBV5-5 with TRBJ1-2, with D possibly TRBD1 on 5 matching bases. The CDR3 is made up of 14 amino acids. CDR1 is SGHKS and CDR2 is YYEKEE in the germline V gene (reference sequence). V lost 4 bases, J lost 6 bases, and 16 bases lay in between.

The chain has TRBV1 and TRBJ1-4; TRBD1, as called in the table, went unchecked against the DNA. TRBV1 is a documented pseudogene. This CDR3 has 16 residues. This CDR3 is CTSSQDRTGEDEKLFF. In DNA, the CDR3 is TGCACCAGCAGCCAAGACCGGACAGGGGAAGATGAAAAACTGTTTTTT.

The chain combines TRBV5-1 with TRBJ1-1, with D uncertain. Germline V gene lookup returns CDR1 SGHRS and CDR2 YFSETQ. Trimming cost V 4 bases and J 7 bases, with 11 bases left between them. The CDR3 runs to 12 residues. The chain's CDR3 is CASSLDRGEAFF. The CDR3 nucleotides are TGCGCCAGCAGCCTGGACCGAGGTGAAGCTTTCTTT. Together with reference TRBV5-1 and TRBJ1-1, the CDR3 gives the full variable domain: KAGVTQTPRYLIKTRGQQVTLSCSPISGHRSVSWYQQTPGQGLQFLFEYFSETQRNKGNFPGRFSGRQFSNSRSEMNVSTLELGDSALYLCASSLDRGEAFFGQGTRLTVV.